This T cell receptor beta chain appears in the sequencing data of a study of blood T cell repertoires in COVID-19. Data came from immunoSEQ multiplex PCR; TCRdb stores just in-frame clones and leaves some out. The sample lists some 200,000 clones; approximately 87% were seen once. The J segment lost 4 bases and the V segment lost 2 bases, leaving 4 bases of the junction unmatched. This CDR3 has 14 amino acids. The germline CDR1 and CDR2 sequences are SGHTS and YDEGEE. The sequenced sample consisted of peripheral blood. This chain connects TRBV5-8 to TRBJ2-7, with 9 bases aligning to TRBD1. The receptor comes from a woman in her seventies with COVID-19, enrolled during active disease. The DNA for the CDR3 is TGTGCCAGCAGCTTCCGGGACAGGGTGTACGAGCAGTACTTC. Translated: CASSFRDRVYEQYF.